The TCR beta chain described here comes from a study of T-cell reconstitution after alpha-beta-depleted transplantation in children. Preparation of the TCRbeta library was carried out with unique molecular identifiers. TCRdb itself ran the PCR reads through MiXCR, one entry per CDR3 protein. The data show about 72,000 distinct CDR3 sequences, roughly 6.6% seen once. The germline CDR1 and CDR2 sequences are DFQATT and SNEGSKA (reference sequence). The CDR3 consists of 13 residues. The V gene end was trimmed by 2 bases and the J gene end by 1 base; junction bases not matched to a gene: 2. This clonotype came up many times.

The chain couples TRBV20-1 to TRBJ2-7, with 7 nucleotides matching TRBD1. Sequencing was performed on PBMCs from the stem cell graft donor, taken from the stem cell graft. This sequence was found in a human donor who donated a stem cell graft to a child with acute lymphoblastic leukemia. The CDR3: CSARQGVSYEQYF. CDR3 DNA sequence: TGCAGTGCTAGACAGGGGGTTTCCTACGAGCAGTACTTC.